The rows below give T cell receptor beta chains drawn from one sample of a study of regulatory T cells in long-lasting Graves disease. A single record per CDR3 protein comes from TCRdb applying MiXCR to the multiplex PCR reads. The sample lists approximately 690,000 distinct CDR3 sequences; around 30% were seen once. The sequencing used peripheral blood mononuclear cells (PBMCs), collected when the disease was refractory, from a patient treated with antithyroid drugs. These receptors originate from a female donor with Graves disease. Both conserved end residues are trimmed from each CDR3.

j_call v_call cdr3_aa
TRBJ2-4 TRBV20-1 SASPSKAGGNIQY
TRBJ1-1 TRBV6-1 AVRDRVYTEAF
TRBJ1-1 TRBV9 ASSASATNTEAF
TRBJ2-5 TRBV7-9 ASSFPQVAGPGETQY
TRBJ1-2 TRBV6-1 ASRLTAYGYT
TRBJ2-7 TRBV6-5 ASSYSGGTGYEQY
TRBJ1-2 TRBV11-2 ASSPGTGERGWNYGYT
TRBJ1-4 TRBV5-1 ASSLGLGTVEKLF
TRBJ2-7 TRBV20-1 SAGEPGTSGKYEQY
TRBJ1-2 TRBV29-1 SVEGPHT
TRBJ1-5 TRBV28 ASSFPRGTGNQPQH
TRBJ1-1 TRBV15 ATSRGTNLNTEAF
TRBJ1-6 TRBV9 ASSVGSELSRNSPLH
TRBJ1-4 TRBV28 ASHTGAGSEKLF
TRBJ1-2 TRBV5-1 ASSFQQGGNYGYT
TRBJ2-5 TRBV30 AWTRTGVDETQY
TRBJ2-7 TRBV6-1 ASSGGRANEQY
TRBJ1-1 TRBV6-2/TRBV6-3 ASTSGWDTEAF
TRBJ2-7 TRBV5-1 ASTAGGNYEQY
TRBJ2-5 TRBV11-2 ASIEQVHRGLQETQY
TRBJ2-2 TRBV9 ASSVEPGGNTGELF
TRBJ1-5 TRBV7-2 ASSPAPGNQPQH
TRBJ2-7 TRBV11-2 ASRKGASHEQY
TRBJ2-4 TRBV5-1 ASSLEPYKNIQY
TRBJ2-7 TRBV20-1 SISGTSAYEQY
TRBJ1-1 TRBV12-3/TRBV12-4 ASSPTPINTEAF
TRBJ1-1 TRBV29-1 SAADGLNTEAF
TRBJ2-7 TRBV6-2/TRBV6-3 ASTWTSGKYEQY
TRBJ2-3 TRBV27 ASSTDYTNTDTQY
TRBJ1-2 TRBV4-1 ASSQDQPANYGYT
TRBJ1-3 TRBV7-2 ASSLVPSGNTIY
TRBJ1-2 TRBV28 ASIPMGGYGYT
TRBJ1-2 TRBV12-5 ASGPGLLYSYT
TRBJ2-7 TRBV6-1 ASRISEVTYEQY